The present entry profiles one T cell receptor (beta chain) with its context. Its antigen remains unknown. This specimen comes from a study of T-cell memory formation after mild COVID-19. Study details: In these data, TCR clusters were largely donor specific.

Whole-study results and caveats: For second-wave clones that peaked at day 37, SARS-CoV-2 specificity went unverified.

Researchers used 5'RACE with constant-segment primers to make TCR alpha and TCR beta cDNA libraries that carry sample barcodes and UMIs. TCRdb analysed the 5' RACE reads with MiXCR anew, one entry per CDR3 protein. The repertoire has 250,000 to 350,000 distinct CDR3 sequences, about 13% of them found once; the top ten carry around 23%. The V gene lost 3 bases and the J gene lost 0 bases, with 6 bases spanning the gap. CDR3 length: 14 amino acids. The chain uses TRBV12-3 or TRBV12-4 and TRBJ1-3; D gene ambiguous. The TCR sequence derives from a man in his late teens or twenties who had mild COVID-19 (a few samples of this study predate the infection). Cell type and time point are not known. The sequencing sample was made of PBMCs or a T cell subset sorted from them (not recorded which). The CDR3 bases are TGTGCCAGCAGTTTTGTGGACTCTGGAAACACCATATATTTT. Translating it yields CASSFVDSGNTIYF.